This T cell receptor beta chain was identified during a study of T cells in tumors after PD-1 blockade. On the study more broadly: Daily vismodegib 150 mg continued in a subset of anti-PD-1-treated patients. General observations from the study: Around two fifths of tumor TCR clonotypes were also found in blood.

With respect to this clone: As yet, its antigen is unknown.

Some clones are missing from TCRdb's copy, which holds only in-frame ones; the method was immunoSEQ multiplex PCR. Here the sample spans 20,000 to 25,000 clones, around 80% being singletons. Material: PBMCs, obtained before anti-PD-1 treatment. The receptor was derived from a human donor with basal cell carcinoma.

Here the CDR3 reads CASNGGSGYGYTF. CDR3 nucleotide sequence: TGTGCCAGCAACGGGGGCTCGGGCTATGGCTACACCTTC. The chain has TRBV7-2 and TRBJ1-2; TRBD1 is a possible D gene (6 bases). Germline V gene sequence: CDR1 SGHTA, CDR2 FQGNSA. Trimming left V 7 bases short and J 4 bases short, with 13 bases between. The CDR3 consists of 13 residues.